This is a list of T cell receptor beta chains from one sample in a study of PD-L1 blockade in urothelial cancer. The method was immunoSEQ multiplex PCR; TCRdb's version includes in-frame clones alone and lacks a portion of them. The table records more than 15,000 clones, roughly nine tenths of them present only once. Here the sequenced sample was PBMCs, taken around atezolizumab (anti-PD-L1) treatment. Source of these receptors: a man aged 45-65 years with urothelial cancer. CDR3s include the opening cysteine and the closing phenylalanine or tryptophan. A D gene is named only where the DNA matches it firmly. The size of a clone is reported for some rows only, either as once, few or many, or as a class for expanded clones.

j_call clone_size v_call d_call cdr3_aa cdr3_nt
TRBJ2-7 . TRBV7-9 . CASSAGSDEQYF TGTGCCAGCAGCGCCGGGAGTGACGAGCAGTACTTC
TRBJ2-1 few TRBV12-5 . CASGLREYNEQFF TGTGCTAGTGGACTCCGGGAGTACAATGAGCAGTTCTTC
TRBJ2-3 . TRBV18 . CASSPYFTDTQYF TGTGCCAGCTCACCTTACTTTACAGATACGCAGTATTTT
TRBJ2-3 . TRBV11-3 . CASSPYSGTDTDTQYF TGTGCCAGCAGCCCTTATAGCGGTACCGATACAGATACGCAGTATTTT
TRBJ2-7 . TRBV5-1 TRBD1 CASSIQGAPYEQYF TGCGCCAGCAGCATACAGGGGGCACCCTACGAGCAGTACTTC
TRBJ2-1 . TRBV7-8 . CASSTTGVPLADEQFF TGTGCCAGCAGCACAACCGGGGTCCCTCTCGCCGATGAGCAGTTCTTC
TRBJ2-7 . TRBV27 TRBD2 CASSGPSGRAYEQYF TGTGCCAGCAGCGGGCCTAGCGGGAGAGCCTACGAGCAGTACTTC
TRBJ2-3 . TRBV10-3 TRBD2 CAISETSGTTDTQYF TGTGCCATCAGTGAAACTAGCGGGACCACAGATACGCAGTATTTT
TRBJ1-4 . TRBV7-8 TRBD1 CASSLHRDRGQKLFF TGTGCCAGCAGCTTACACCGGGACAGGGGTCAAAAACTGTTTTTT
TRBJ1-1 once TRBV27 . CASSFQRNLNTEAFF TGTGCCAGCAGTTTCCAGAGGAATCTGAACACTGAAGCTTTCTTT
TRBJ1-2 . TRBV18 TRBD1 CASSLQGAGASYGYTF TGTGCCAGCTCCCTGCAGGGGGCAGGGGCGAGCTATGGCTACACCTTC
TRBJ1-4 . TRBV19 . CASKLRGSGTNEKLFF TGTGCCAGTAAACTCAGGGGAAGTGGTACTAATGAAAAACTGTTTTTT
TRBJ2-1 once TRBV10-3 TRBD2 CAISDTSGGRQFF TGTGCCATCAGTGATACTAGCGGGGGAAGGCAGTTCTTC
TRBJ1-1 . TRBV10-1 TRBD1 CASSEGDRRDTEAFF TGCGCCAGCAGTGAGGGGGACAGGAGGGACACTGAAGCTTTCTTT
TRBJ1-2 . TRBV19 TRBD1 CASGTGIYGYTF TGTGCCAGCGGGACAGGGATCTATGGCTACACCTTC
TRBJ1-1 . TRBV29-1 . CSVRQSGQQAFF TGCAGCGTACGACAGTCTGGGCAACAAGCTTTCTTT
TRBJ1-1 . TRBV7-2 . CASSRTGTEAFF TGTGCCAGCAGCCGGACGGGGACTGAAGCTTTCTTT
TRBJ2-7 . TRBV15 TRBD1 CATSRASWTGWDEQYF TGTGCCACCAGCAGAGCCTCTTGGACAGGATGGGACGAGCAGTACTTC
TRBJ2-7 . TRBV27 TRBD2 CASSLSPSSGRSGEQYF TGTGCCAGCAGTTTAAGTCCCTCTAGCGGGAGATCGGGCGAGCAGTACTTC
TRBJ2-7 . TRBV7-2 TRBD1 CASSFLAGGPSYEQYF TGTGCCAGCAGCTTTCTCGCAGGGGGTCCTTCCTACGAGCAGTACTTC
TRBJ1-4 few TRBV29-1 . CSVGQSYEKLFF TGCAGCGTTGGGCAGTCCTATGAAAAACTGTTTTTT
TRBJ1-2 few TRBV19 . CASSIDLGSYGYTF TGTGCCAGTAGTATAGATCTTGGCAGCTATGGCTACACCTTC
TRBJ2-7 . TRBV27 TRBD1 CASSLQGQGYEQYF TGTGCCAGCAGTTTACAAGGACAGGGCTACGAGCAGTACTTC
TRBJ2-3 . TRBV6-1 . CASSYSGDTQYF TGTGCCAGCAGTTATAGCGGAGATACGCAGTATTTT
TRBJ2-1 . TRBV5-6 . CASSAGPQQFF TGTGCCAGCAGCGCCGGTCCCCAGCAGTTCTTC
TRBJ2-7 . TRBV19 TRBD1 CASSIAQTGSYEQYF TGTGCCAGTAGTATAGCCCAGACAGGGTCCTACGAGCAGTACTTC
TRBJ2-1 . TRBV7-3 . CASSKTSGQGNNEQFF TGTGCCAGCAGCAAAACTAGCGGACAGGGGAACAATGAGCAGTTCTTC
TRBJ1-2 . TRBV30 . CAWSSEWARGYGYTF TGTGCCTGGAGTTCGGAGTGGGCCCGGGGCTATGGCTACACCTTC
TRBJ1-2 . TRBV6-5 . CASSYSPGPNYGYTF TGTGCCAGCAGTTACTCCCCAGGTCCTAACTATGGCTACACCTTC